Each of the 2 T cell receptor beta chains below was sequenced from the same sample in a study of T cell changes during pregnancy in multiple sclerosis. TCRdb keeps only in-frame clones here, not all; method: immunoSEQ multiplex PCR. The table has over 90,000 clones, 90% seen once; the top ten hold about 0.75%. The material was peripheral blood, obtained in the second trimester of pregnancy. The receptors shown here come from a female donor in good health, enrolled as a control in a pregnancy study.

The rearrangement joins TRBV2 to TRBJ2-7; maybe TRBD2 (5 bases). The CDR3 covers 11 residues. Germline CDR1 and CDR2: SNHLY and FYNNEI. Trimming stripped 6 bases from V and 9 bases from J, with 12 bases between. The CDR3 reads CASSVPGRQYF. The DNA of the CDR3 is TGTGCCAGCAGCGTACCGGGGAGGCAGTACTTC.

The gene calls are TRBV11-2 and TRBJ2-1, with D uncertain. The CDR3 spans 15 residues. V was clipped by 0 bases and J by 6 bases, with 12 bases between them. Germline values: CDR1 SGHAT, CDR2 FQNNGV. The CDR3 DNA reads as TGTGCCAGCAGCTTAGATCCCCGGGTTTCCAATGAGCAGTTCTTC. The encoded protein is CASSLDPRVSNEQFF.